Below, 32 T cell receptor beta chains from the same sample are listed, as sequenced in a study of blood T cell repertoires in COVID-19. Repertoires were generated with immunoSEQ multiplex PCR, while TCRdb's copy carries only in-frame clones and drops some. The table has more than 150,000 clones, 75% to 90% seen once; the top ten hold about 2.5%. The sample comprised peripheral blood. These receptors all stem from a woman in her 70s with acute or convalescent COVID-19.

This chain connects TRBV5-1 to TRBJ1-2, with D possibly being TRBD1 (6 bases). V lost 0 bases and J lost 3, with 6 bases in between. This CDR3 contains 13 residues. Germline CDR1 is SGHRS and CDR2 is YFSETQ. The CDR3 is CASSLEGDYGYTF. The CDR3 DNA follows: TGCGCCAGCAGCTTGGAGGGGGACTATGGCTACACCTTC.

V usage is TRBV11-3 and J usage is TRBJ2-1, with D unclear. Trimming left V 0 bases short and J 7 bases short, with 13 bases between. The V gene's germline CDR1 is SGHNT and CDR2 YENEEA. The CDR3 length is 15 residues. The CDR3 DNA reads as TGTGCCAGCAGCTTAGATGGTAGCTATGGGAATGAGCAGTTCTTC. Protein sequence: CASSLDGSYGNEQFF.

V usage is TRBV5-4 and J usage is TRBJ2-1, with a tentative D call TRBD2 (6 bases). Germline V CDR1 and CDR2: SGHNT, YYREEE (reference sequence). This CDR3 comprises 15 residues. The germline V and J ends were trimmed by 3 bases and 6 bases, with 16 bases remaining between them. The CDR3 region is CASSSGLEFVNEQFF. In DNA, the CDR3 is TGTGCCAGCAGCTCGGGACTCGAGTTTGTCAATGAGCAGTTCTTC.

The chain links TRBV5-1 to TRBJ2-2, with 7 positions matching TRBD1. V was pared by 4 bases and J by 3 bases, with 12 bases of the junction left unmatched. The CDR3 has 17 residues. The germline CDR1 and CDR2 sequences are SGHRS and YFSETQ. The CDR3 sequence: CASSQALRGTHTGELFF. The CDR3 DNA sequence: TGCGCCAGCAGCCAAGCGCTCAGGGGGACCCACACCGGGGAGCTGTTTTTT.

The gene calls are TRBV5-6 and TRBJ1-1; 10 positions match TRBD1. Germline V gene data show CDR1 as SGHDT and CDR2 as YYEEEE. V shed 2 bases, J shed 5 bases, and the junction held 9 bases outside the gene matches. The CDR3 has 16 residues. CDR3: CASSFGDRGVRTEAFF. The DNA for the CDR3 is TGTGCCAGCAGCTTTGGGGACAGGGGTGTTCGGACTGAAGCTTTCTTT.

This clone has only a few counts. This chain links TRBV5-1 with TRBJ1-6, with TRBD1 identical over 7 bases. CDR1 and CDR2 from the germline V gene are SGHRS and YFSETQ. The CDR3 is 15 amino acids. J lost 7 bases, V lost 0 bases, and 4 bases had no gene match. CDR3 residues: CASSLAGTENSPLHF. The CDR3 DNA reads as TGCGCCAGCAGCTTGGCCGGGACAGAGAATTCACCCCTCCACTTT. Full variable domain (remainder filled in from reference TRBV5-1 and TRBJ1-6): KAGVTQTPRYLIKTRGQQVTLSCSPISGHRSVSWYQQTPGQGLQFLFEYFSETQRNKGNFPGRFSGRQFSNSRSEMNVSTLELGDSALYLCASSLAGTENSPLHFGNGTRLTVT.

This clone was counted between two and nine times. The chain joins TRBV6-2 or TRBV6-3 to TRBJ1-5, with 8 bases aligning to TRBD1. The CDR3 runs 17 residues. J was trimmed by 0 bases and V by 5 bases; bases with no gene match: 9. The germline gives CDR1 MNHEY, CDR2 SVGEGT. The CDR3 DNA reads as TGTGCCAGCAGTAGACGGACAGGGCCTGATAGCAATCAGCCCCAGCATTTT. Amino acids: CASSRRTGPDSNQPQHF.

For the CDR3, the DNA is TGTGCCACCAGTAACTACAGGGGACCCGGCAAAATGAACACTGAAGCTTTCTTT. Translating it yields CATSNYRGPGKMNTEAFF. This chain links TRBV15 with TRBJ1-1; 7 bases map to TRBD1. The germline V gene has CDR1 LNHNV and CDR2 YYDKDF (reference sequence). V gave up 6 bases and J gave up 0 bases; unmatched junction bases: 16. This CDR3 spans 18 amino acids. Using reference TRBV15 and TRBJ1-1 for the parts outside the CDR3, the full variable domain is DAMVIQNPRYQVTQFGKPVTLSCSQTLNHNVMYWYQQKSSQAPKLLFHYYDKDFNNEADTPDNFQSRRPNTSFCFLDIRSPGLGDTAMYLCATSNYRGPGKMNTEAFFGQGTRLTVV.

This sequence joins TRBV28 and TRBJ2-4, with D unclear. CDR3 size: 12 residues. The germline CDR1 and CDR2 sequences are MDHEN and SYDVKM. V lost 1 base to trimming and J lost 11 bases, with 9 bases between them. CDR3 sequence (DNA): TGTGCCAGCAGTTTATCTCCCGGTTTTCAGTACTTC. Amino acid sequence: CASSLSPGFQYF.

The CDR3 DNA reads as TGTGCCAGCAGTGATAGTATTGGGACAGGGGCGAAACCCCTCCACTTT. This sequence encodes CASSDSIGTGAKPLHF. V gene TRBV25-1 combines with J gene TRBJ1-6; TRBD1 matches at 10 bases. J lost 12 bases, V lost 3 bases, and 11 bases had no gene match. The CDR3 consists of 16 residues. The germline CDR1 and CDR2 sequences are MGHDK and SYGVNS. The full variable domain, in which reference TRBV25-1 and TRBJ1-6 provide the parts outside the CDR3, is EADIYQTPRYLVIGTGKKITLECSQTMGHDKMYWYQQDPGMELHLIHYSYGVNSTEKGDLSSESTVSRIRTEHFPLTLESARPSHTSQYLCASSDSIGTGAKPLHFGNGTRLTVT.

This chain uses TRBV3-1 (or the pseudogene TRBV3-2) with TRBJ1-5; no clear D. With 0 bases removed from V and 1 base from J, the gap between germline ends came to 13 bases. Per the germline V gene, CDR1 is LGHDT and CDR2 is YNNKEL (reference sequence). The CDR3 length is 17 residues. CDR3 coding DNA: TGTGCCAGCAGCCAAGACATGGGCGGGAACAGCAATCAGCCCCAGCATTTT. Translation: CASSQDMGGNSNQPQHF.

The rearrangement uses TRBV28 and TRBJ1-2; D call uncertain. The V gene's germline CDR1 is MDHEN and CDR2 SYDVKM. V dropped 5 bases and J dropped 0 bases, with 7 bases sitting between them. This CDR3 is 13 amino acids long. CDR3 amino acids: CASSVQTNYGYTF. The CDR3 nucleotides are TGTGCCAGCAGTGTACAGACTAACTATGGCTACACCTTC.

CDR3 amino acids: CASSPTSGLINEQFF. The DNA of the CDR3 is TGTGCCAGCAGCCCCACTAGCGGGCTAATCAATGAGCAGTTCTTC. The rearrangement uses TRBV7-2 and TRBJ2-1; 9 nucleotides line up with TRBD2. Germline assignment: CDR1 SGHTA and CDR2 FQGNSA. This CDR3 comprises 15 residues. Losses at the gene ends were 5 bases for V and 6 bases for J; bases not matched to a gene: 8.

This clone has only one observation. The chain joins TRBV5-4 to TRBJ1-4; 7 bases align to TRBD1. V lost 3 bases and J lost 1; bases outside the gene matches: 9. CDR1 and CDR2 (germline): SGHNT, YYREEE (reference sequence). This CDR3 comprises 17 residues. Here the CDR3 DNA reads TGTGCCAGCAGCTCCCGGAAAGGGGGCCGAACTAATGAAAAACTGTTTTTT. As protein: CASSSRKGGRTNEKLFF.

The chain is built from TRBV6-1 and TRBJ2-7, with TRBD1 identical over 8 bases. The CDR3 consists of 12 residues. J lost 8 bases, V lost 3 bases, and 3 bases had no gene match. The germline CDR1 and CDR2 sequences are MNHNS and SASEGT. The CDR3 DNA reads TGTGCCAGCAGTGACGCAGGGGGCCAGCAGTACGTC. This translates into CASSDAGGQQYV.

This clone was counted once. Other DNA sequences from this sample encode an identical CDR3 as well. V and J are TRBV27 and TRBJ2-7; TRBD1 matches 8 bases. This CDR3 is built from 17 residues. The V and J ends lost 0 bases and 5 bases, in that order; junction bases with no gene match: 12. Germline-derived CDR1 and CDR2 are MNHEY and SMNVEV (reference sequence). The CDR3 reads CASSLSVRQGAIHEQYF. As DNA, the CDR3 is TGTGCCAGCAGTTTATCGGTGCGGCAGGGGGCCATCCACGAGCAGTACTTC.

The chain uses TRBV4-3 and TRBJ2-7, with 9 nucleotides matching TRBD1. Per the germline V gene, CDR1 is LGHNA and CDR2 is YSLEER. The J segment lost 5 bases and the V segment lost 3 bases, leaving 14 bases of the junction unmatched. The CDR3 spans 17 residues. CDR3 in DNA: TGCGCCAGCAGCCATAAGACCACGGGACAGGGTAGGAACGAGCAGTACTTC. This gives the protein CASSHKTTGQGRNEQYF.

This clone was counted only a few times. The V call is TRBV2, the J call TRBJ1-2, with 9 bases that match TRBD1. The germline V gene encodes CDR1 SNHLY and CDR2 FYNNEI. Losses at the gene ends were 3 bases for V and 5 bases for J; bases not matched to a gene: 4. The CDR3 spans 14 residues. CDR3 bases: TGTGCCAGCAGTGAGACAGGGGGGGTTTATGGCTACACCTTC. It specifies CASSETGGVYGYTF.

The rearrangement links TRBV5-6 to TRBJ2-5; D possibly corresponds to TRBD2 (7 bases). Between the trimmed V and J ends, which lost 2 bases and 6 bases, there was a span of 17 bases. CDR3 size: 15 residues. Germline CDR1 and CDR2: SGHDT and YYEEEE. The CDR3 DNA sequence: TGTGCCAGCAGCTTAAGGGTGGGGGGGCGCAAGACCCAGTACTTC. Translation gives CASSLRVGGRKTQYF.

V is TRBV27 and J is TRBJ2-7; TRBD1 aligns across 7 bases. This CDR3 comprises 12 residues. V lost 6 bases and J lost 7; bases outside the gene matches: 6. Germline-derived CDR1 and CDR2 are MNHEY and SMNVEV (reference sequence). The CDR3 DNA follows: TGTGCCAGCAGCAGGGGGTTCGGGGAGCAGTACTTC. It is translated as CASSRGFGEQYF.

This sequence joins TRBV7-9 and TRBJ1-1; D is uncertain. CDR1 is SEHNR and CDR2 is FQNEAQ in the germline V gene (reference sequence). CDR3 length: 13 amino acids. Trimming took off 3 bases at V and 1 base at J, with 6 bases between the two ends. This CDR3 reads CASSFSGNTEAFF. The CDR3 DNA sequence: TGTGCCAGCAGCTTTTCCGGGAACACTGAAGCTTTCTTT.

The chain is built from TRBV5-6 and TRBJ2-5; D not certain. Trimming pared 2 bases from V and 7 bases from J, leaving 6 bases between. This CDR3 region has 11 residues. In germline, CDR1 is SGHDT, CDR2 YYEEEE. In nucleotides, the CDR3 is TGTGCCAGCAGCTTCGGTGTGACCCAGTACTTC. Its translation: CASSFGVTQYF. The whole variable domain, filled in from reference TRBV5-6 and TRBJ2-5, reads DAGVTQSPTHLIKTRGQQVTLRCSPKSGHDTVSWYQQALGQGPQFIFQYYEEEERQRGNFPDRFSGHQFPNYSSELNVNALLLGDSALYLCASSFGVTQYFGPGTRLLVL.

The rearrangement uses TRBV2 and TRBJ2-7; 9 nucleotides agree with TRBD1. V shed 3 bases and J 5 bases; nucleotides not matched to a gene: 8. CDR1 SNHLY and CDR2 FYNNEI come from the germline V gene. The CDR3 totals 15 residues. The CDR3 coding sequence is TGTGCCAGCAGTGACACCGGGACAGGGTTCCACGAGCAGTACTTC. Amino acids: CASSDTGTGFHEQYF.

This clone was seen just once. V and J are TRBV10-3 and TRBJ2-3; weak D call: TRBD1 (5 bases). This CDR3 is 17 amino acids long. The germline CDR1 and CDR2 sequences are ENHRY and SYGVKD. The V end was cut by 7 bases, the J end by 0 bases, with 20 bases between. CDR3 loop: CAITARWATASTDTQYF. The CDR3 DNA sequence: TGTGCCATCACCGCTAGGTGGGCGACAGCTAGCACAGATACGCAGTATTTT.

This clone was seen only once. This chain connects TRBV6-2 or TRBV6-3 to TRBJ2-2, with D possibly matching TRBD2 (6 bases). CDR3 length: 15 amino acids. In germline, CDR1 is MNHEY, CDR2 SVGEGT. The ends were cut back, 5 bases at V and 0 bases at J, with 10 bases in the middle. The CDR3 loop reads CASSARGSNTGELFF. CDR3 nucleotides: TGTGCCAGCAGTGCCCGGGGGTCGAACACCGGGGAGCTGTTTTTT.

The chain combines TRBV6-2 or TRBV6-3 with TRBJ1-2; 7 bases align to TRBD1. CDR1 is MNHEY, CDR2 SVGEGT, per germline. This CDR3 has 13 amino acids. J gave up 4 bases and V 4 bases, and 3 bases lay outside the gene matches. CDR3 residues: CASSSQGFYGYTF. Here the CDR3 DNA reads TGTGCCAGCAGTTCACAGGGGTTCTATGGCTACACCTTC.

The CDR3, as DNA: TGTGCCAGCAGTTCCGCCCGTCGGACAGAGGTTCAGCCCCAGCATTTT. Encoded protein: CASSSARRTEVQPQHF. The chain combines TRBV6-8 with TRBJ1-5; D perhaps matches TRBD1 (6 bases). The V gene lost 4 bases and the J gene lost 6 bases, with 19 bases spanning the gap. Germline V gives CDR1 MNHGY, CDR2 SAAAGT. The CDR3 is 16 residues long.

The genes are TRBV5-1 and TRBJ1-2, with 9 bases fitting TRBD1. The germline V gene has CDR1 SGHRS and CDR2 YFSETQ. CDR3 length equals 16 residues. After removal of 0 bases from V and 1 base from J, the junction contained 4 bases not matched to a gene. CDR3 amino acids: CASSLAPDRGNYGYTF. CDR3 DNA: TGCGCCAGCAGCTTGGCCCCGGACAGGGGTAACTATGGCTACACCTTC. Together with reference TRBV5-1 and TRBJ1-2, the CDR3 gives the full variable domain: KAGVTQTPRYLIKTRGQQVTLSCSPISGHRSVSWYQQTPGQGLQFLFEYFSETQRNKGNFPGRFSGRQFSNSRSEMNVSTLELGDSALYLCASSLAPDRGNYGYTFGSGTRLTVV.

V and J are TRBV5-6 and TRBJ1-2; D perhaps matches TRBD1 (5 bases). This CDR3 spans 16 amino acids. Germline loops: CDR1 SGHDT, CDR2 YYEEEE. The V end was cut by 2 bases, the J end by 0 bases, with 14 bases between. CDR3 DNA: TGTGCCAGCAGCTTAAACAGGTATAGAGCTAACTATGGCTACACCTTC. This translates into CASSLNRYRANYGYTF.

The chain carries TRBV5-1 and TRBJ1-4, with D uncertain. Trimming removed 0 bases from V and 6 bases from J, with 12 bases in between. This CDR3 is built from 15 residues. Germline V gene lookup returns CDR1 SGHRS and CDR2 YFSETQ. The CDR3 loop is CASSLDSEVDEKLFF. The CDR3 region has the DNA TGCGCCAGCAGCTTGGATTCGGAGGTGGATGAAAAACTGTTTTTT.

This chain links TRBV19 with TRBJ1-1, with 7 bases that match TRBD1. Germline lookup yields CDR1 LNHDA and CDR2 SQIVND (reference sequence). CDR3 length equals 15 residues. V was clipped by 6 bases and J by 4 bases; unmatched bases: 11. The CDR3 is CASRPTTGIGTEAFF. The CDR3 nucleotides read TGTGCCAGTAGACCAACGACAGGGATTGGCACTGAAGCTTTCTTT. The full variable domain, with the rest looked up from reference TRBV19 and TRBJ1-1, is DGGITQSPKYLFRKEGQNVTLSCEQNLNHDAMYWYRQDPGQGLRLIYYSQIVNDFQKGDIAEGYSVSREKKESFPLTVTSAQKNPTAFYLCASRPTTGIGTEAFFGQGTRLTVV.

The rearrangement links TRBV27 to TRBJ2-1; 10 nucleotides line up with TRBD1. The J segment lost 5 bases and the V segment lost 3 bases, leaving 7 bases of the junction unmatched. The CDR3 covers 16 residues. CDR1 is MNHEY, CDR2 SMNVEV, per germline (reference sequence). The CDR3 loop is CASSFSGTGADNEQFF. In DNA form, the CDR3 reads TGTGCCAGCAGTTTCTCCGGGACAGGGGCTGACAATGAGCAGTTCTTC.